These T cell receptor beta chains were read from a single sample in a study of early T cells in non-severe SARS-CoV-2 infection. TCRdb re-called the 5' RACE reads with MiXCR, one entry per CDR3 protein. Among about 32,000 distinct CDR3 sequences listed, approximately 5.6% were seen once. Sequences were obtained from whole blood. The receptors stem from an adult who was a healthcare worker with PCR-confirmed SARS-CoV-2 infection or an uninfected control (not recorded which). Each CDR3 is given with its conserved first and last residue. D genes are given only for firm matches. Expanded clones get a size class; other rows say once, few or many, or leave the size out.

TRBD1,-,TRBJ2-1,TRBV7-9,CASEDRGLGEQFF,TGTGCCAGCGAGGACAGGGGGCTGGGTGAGCAGTTCTTC
TRBD2,many,TRBJ2-1,TRBV13,CASSERTSGRADPQFF,TGTGCCAGCAGCGAACGGACTAGCGGGAGGGCCGACCCGCAGTTCTTC
TRBD2,many,TRBJ2-7,TRBV10-3,CAISQGLAGLTRAYEQYF,TGTGCCATCAGCCAGGGACTAGCGGGATTAACCCGCGCGTACGAGCAGTACTTC
-,many,TRBJ2-1,TRBV7-2,CASSLGVPSIYEQFF,TGTGCCAGCAGCTTGGGGGTGCCTAGCATTTATGAGCAGTTCTTC
-,many,TRBJ2-5,TRBV28,CASSPRGLAEETQYF,TGTGCCAGCAGTCCAAGGGGATTAGCGGAAGAGACCCAGTACTTC
-,many,TRBJ1-2,TRBV2,CAHRTANYGYTF,TGTGCCCACAGGACGGCTAACTATGGCTACACCTTC
-,many,TRBJ1-3,TRBV18,CASSPDTGHSNSGNTIYF,TGTGCCAGCTCACCCGATACGGGACACTCAAACTCTGGAAACACCATATATTTT
-,many,TRBJ2-4,TRBV7-2,CASSFPASKNIQYF,TGTGCCAGCAGCTTCCCAGCGTCCAAAAACATTCAGTACTTC
-,few,TRBJ1-5,TRBV5-1,CASSLDVNQPQHF,TGCGCCAGCAGCTTGGACGTTAATCAGCCCCAGCATTTT
TRBD2,-,TRBJ2-5,TRBV7-2,CASSLASGKETQYF,TGTGCCAGCAGCTTAGCTAGCGGGAAAGAGACCCAGTACTTC
TRBD1,few,TRBJ1-3,TRBV12-3/TRBV12-4,CASSSLPGQGDGNTIYF,TGTGCCAGCAGTTCGCTCCCAGGACAGGGCGACGGAAACACCATATATTTT
-,few,TRBJ1-5,TRBV12-3/TRBV12-4,CASRHREGNQPQHF,TGTGCCAGCAGACACAGGGAGGGCAATCAGCCCCAGCATTTT
TRBD2,many,TRBJ2-1,TRBV19,CASSLRTSGPYNEQFF,TGTGCCAGTAGTCTCAGGACTAGCGGGCCCTACAATGAGCAGTTCTTC
-,many,TRBJ1-1,TRBV7-9,CASSPSWENTEAFF,TGTGCCAGCAGCCCCAGTTGGGAGAACACTGAAGCTTTCTTT
-,few,TRBJ2-1,TRBV18,CASSPDRGGYNEQFF,TGTGCCAGCTCCCCTGACAGAGGTGGATACAATGAGCAGTTCTTC
TRBD1,many,TRBJ2-5,TRBV2,CASKALLGQSQETQYF,TGTGCCAGCAAAGCACTCCTGGGACAGAGCCAAGAGACCCAGTACTTC
TRBD1,many,TRBJ1-1,TRBV6-2/TRBV6-3,CASSYSWDRGLVNTEAFF,TGTGCCAGCAGTTACTCGTGGGACAGGGGGCTTGTGAACACTGAAGCTTTCTTT
-,many,TRBJ1-2,TRBV28,CASTQVAANYGYTF,TGTGCCAGCACCCAGGTAGCAGCTAACTATGGCTACACCTTC
-,many,TRBJ2-2,TRBV6-1,CASSERLTNTGELFF,TGTGCCAGCAGTGAAAGACTTACGAACACCGGGGAGCTGTTTTTT
TRBD2,few,TRBJ2-1,TRBV6-2/TRBV6-3,CASTHETSSNEQFF,TGTGCCAGCACTCACGAGACTAGCAGCAATGAGCAGTTCTTC
-,-,TRBJ2-3,TRBV6-2/TRBV6-3,CATDPGGSTDTQYF,TGTGCCACCGACCCCGGGGGTAGCACAGATACGCAGTATTTT
TRBD1,-,TRBJ2-7,TRBV10-2,CASTRTGIYEQYF,TGCGCCAGCACTAGGACAGGTATCTACGAGCAGTACTTC
TRBD2,many,TRBJ2-7,TRBV6-1,CASSANNQRGSYEQYF,TGTGCCAGCAGTGCAAATAACCAGCGGGGGTCCTACGAGCAGTACTTC
-,medium-sized,TRBJ2-7,TRBV10-3,CASRGDSYYEQYF,TGTGCCAGCCGGGGGGACAGTTACTACGAGCAGTACTTC
TRBD1,many,TRBJ2-2,TRBV5-6,CASSPLGQASNTGELFF,TGTGCCAGCAGCCCACTGGGACAGGCCTCGAACACCGGGGAGCTGTTTTTT
-,few,TRBJ2-7,TRBV9,CASSPRDAYEQYF,TGTGCCAGCAGCCCCCGCGATGCATACGAGCAGTACTTC
-,-,TRBJ1-3,TRBV6-6,CASSYTGSSGNTIYF,TGTGCCAGCAGCTACACAGGGTCCTCTGGAAACACCATATATTTT
-,-,TRBJ2-2,TRBV28,CASSFIGVGRSNTGELFF,TGTGCCAGCAGTTTCATAGGTGTTGGGCGTTCAAACACCGGGGAGCTGTTTTTT
-,-,TRBJ2-1,TRBV14,CASSSGAWAYNEQFF,TGTGCCAGCAGCAGTGGCGCCTGGGCCTACAATGAGCAGTTCTTC
TRBD2,-,TRBJ2-1,TRBV27,CASSYRVGTSPYNEQFF,TGTGCCAGCAGTTATCGCGTCGGGACTAGCCCCTACAATGAGCAGTTCTTC
-,few,TRBJ2-1,TRBV7-9,CASSLALAEEQFF,TGTGCCAGCAGCTTAGCGTTAGCGGAGGAGCAGTTCTTC
-,-,TRBJ2-7,TRBV27,CASSLWEGAHEQYF,TGTGCCAGCAGTTTATGGGAAGGGGCCCACGAGCAGTACTTC
TRBD1,many,TRBJ1-2,TRBV3-1,CASSQEGGNYGYTF,TGTGCCAGCAGCCAAGAAGGGGGCAACTATGGCTACACCTTC
-,many,TRBJ1-1,TRBV29-1,CSVEEGPRAEAFF,TGCAGCGTTGAAGAAGGCCCTCGGGCTGAAGCTTTCTTT
-,-,TRBJ1-1,TRBV5-1,CASALDRENTEAFF,TGCGCCAGCGCTCTTGACCGGGAGAACACTGAAGCTTTCTTT
-,many,TRBJ2-3,TRBV7-2,CASSLASGVADTQYF,TGTGCCAGCAGCTTAGCGTCGGGAGTTGCAGATACGCAGTATTTT
-,-,TRBJ2-5,TRBV2,CATLLGIHQETQYF,TGTGCCACCCTTCTCGGGATACACCAAGAGACCCAGTACTTC
-,many,TRBJ2-3,TRBV19,CASTQVGERTDTQYF,TGTGCCAGTACTCAGGTGGGAGAACGCACAGATACGCAGTATTTT
TRBD1,medium-sized,TRBJ2-7,TRBV27,CASSMDRSYEQYF,TGTGCCAGCAGTATGGACAGGTCCTACGAGCAGTACTTC
TRBD2,few,TRBJ2-1,TRBV3-1,CASSQRSPGLAVYNEQFF,TGTGCCAGCAGCCAACGAAGCCCGGGACTAGCGGTCTACAATGAGCAGTTCTTC
-,many,TRBJ2-7,TRBV2,CASRGVTTSSYEQYF,TGTGCCAGCAGGGGGGTGACGACAAGCTCCTACGAGCAGTACTTC
-,many,TRBJ2-7,TRBV28,CASTLTTPLRTYEQYF,TGTGCCAGCACCCTAACCACCCCCCTGAGGACCTACGAGCAGTACTTC
-,many,TRBJ1-1,TRBV7-9,CASSKGGNTEAFF,TGTGCCAGCAGCAAAGGGGGAAACACTGAAGCTTTCTTT
TRBD1,few,TRBJ1-5,TRBV27,CASSLSGTGNQPQHF,TGTGCCAGCAGCTTATCCGGGACAGGTAATCAGCCCCAGCATTTT
TRBD1,many,TRBJ2-6,TRBV28,CASRLRRQGILSGANVLTF,TGTGCCAGCAGGCTCCGCAGACAGGGAATTCTCTCTGGGGCCAACGTCCTGACTTTC
TRBD1,many,TRBJ2-7,TRBV7-8,CASTSGHPGQGYEQYF,TGTGCCAGCACCTCGGGACACCCGGGACAGGGCTACGAGCAGTACTTC
TRBD1,many,TRBJ1-4,TRBV12-3/TRBV12-4,CASSFETGATNEKLFF,TGTGCCAGCAGTTTTGAGACAGGGGCGACTAATGAAAAACTGTTTTTT
TRBD2,many,TRBJ2-3,TRBV20-1,CSAGTSGTDTQYF,TGCAGTGCTGGGACTAGCGGAACAGATACGCAGTATTTT
-,few,TRBJ2-7,TRBV2,CASTQGGVQYF,TGTGCCAGCACCCAAGGTGGGGTGCAGTACTTC
-,-,TRBJ1-4,TRBV4-1,CASSSGPRNEKLFF,TGCGCCAGCAGCTCTGGACCCCGGAATGAAAAACTTTTTTTT
-,many,TRBJ2-3,TRBV29-1,CSVEDAVATDTQYF,TGCAGCGTTGAAGACGCGGTAGCGACAGATACGCAGTATTTT
-,many,TRBJ1-5,TRBV28,CASSPPNQPQHF,TGTGCCAGCAGTCCCCCTAATCAGCCCCAGCATTTT
-,-,TRBJ2-6,TRBV7-3,CASSPTPAGANVLTF,TGTGCCAGCAGCCCGACGCCCGCCGGGGCCAACGTCCTGACTTTC
-,many,TRBJ2-3,TRBV7-8,CASSPGGRETTDTQYF,TGTGCCAGCAGCCCAGGGGGGCGGGAGACGACAGATACGCAGTATTTT
TRBD1,many,TRBJ1-6,TRBV27,CASSFSDRGNYNSPLHF,TGTGCCAGCAGTTTCAGCGACAGGGGTAACTATAATTCACCCCTCCACTTT
TRBD1,many,TRBJ2-3,TRBV18,CASSARDRGPDTQYF,TGTGCCAGCTCGGCCCGGGACAGGGGCCCCGATACGCAGTATTTT
-,-,TRBJ2-2,TRBV7-3,CASSFERITGELFF,TGTGCCAGCAGCTTCGAACGGATCACCGGGGAGCTGTTTTTT
-,few,TRBJ1-5,TRBV18,CASSNGNRNQPQHF,TGTGCCAGCTCAAACGGAAACCGGAATCAGCCCCAGCATTTT
-,-,TRBJ2-7,TRBV28,CASKGPNSYEQYF,TGTGCCAGCAAGGGACCGAACTCCTACGAGCAGTACTTC
-,few,TRBJ1-5,TRBV20-1,CSARDSRGNQAQHF,TGCAGTGCTAGAGATAGCAGGGGTAATCAGGCCCAGCATTTT